This T cell receptor beta chain was recorded in a study of identifying expanded T cells in peripheral blood (dated by TCRdb to the late 2010s). Turning to the overall study: Separate aliquots of the same genomic DNA pool were sequenced to produce technical replicates, and four replicates were compared in pairs. What the research found in general, with its limitations: In all healthy donors, the variance in clone template counts between samples taken about 14 days apart rose significantly as total template count increased. The authors expected that biological variance in healthy repertoires might rise further over much longer intervals, such as months to years. The beta-binomial model significantly reduced the number of clones called differentially abundant and the false-positive rate across all healthy-donor time intervals. About 1.3 differentially abundant clones were flagged by the binomial model between technical replicates, whereas about 16 and 19 were flagged over approximately two weeks and four weeks, respectively.

TCRbeta CDR3 regions were profiled with the immunoSEQ Assay using bias-controlled multiplex PCR amplification of genomic DNA. In the source study's methods: The absolute abundance of each unique TCRbeta CDR3 region was quantified after sequences were collapsed and filtered. Differential abundance was assessed using a binomial (Fisher-equivalent) model and a beta-binomial model in which time-dependent variance fitted from healthy donors was added. Clones with fewer than 5 combined templates were excluded, and clones with Benjamini-Hochberg FDR below 0.01 were called differentially abundant. Beta-binomial variance was modeled as a function of total template count across the two samples using the form v = (b*log(k)+a)^2. TCRdb provides this immuneACCESS table in a form limited to in-frame rearrangements. Some clones are lacking; in checked studies, under half of them reflect an unresolved V gene, and why the rest are absent is not known. Clonal size and the V and J genes are those of that table, whereas D and trimming came from the DNA. Recorded for this sample are about 78,000 clones; approximately 84% of them occurred a single time. In total, the top ten clones hold 18% of the sample.

During the collection period, no infections or other immune events were recorded for the healthy donors. Healthy-donor blood repertoires served as a training cohort to calibrate time-dependent variance in a beta-binomial model of T-cell clone differential abundance. The training cohort comprised roughly ten healthy donors, 3 female and 7 male. The donors were between roughly 25 and 70 years old, with an average age of approximately 45 years. Whole blood, obtained from a commercial supplier, was collected from each healthy donor at three time points spaced roughly 2 weeks apart. For immunosequencing, genomic DNA was extracted from whole blood that had not been sorted. A word on this clone: There is no known antigen for this receptor. Per-base qualities were not stored, and no clone one base away is much larger.

From its cysteine to its phenylalanine, the CDR3 spans 13 amino acids. Just the 39-base CDR3 DNA is kept, in frame starting at base 1. CDR1 and CDR2 were assigned from the germline V gene as SNHLY and FYNNEI. Germline trimming: 6 bases from V, 1 base from J; junction bases outside gene matches: 2. Sequenced material: blood. The TCR was taken from a person between 18 and 70 years old in good health. The sequence is built from TRBV2 and TRBJ1-1; the junction holds 7 bases that match TRBD1. The CDR3 protein: CASRAGGNTEAFF. The sequence in DNA is TGTGCCAGCAGGGCAGGGGGGAACACTGAAGCTTTCTTT.